This is a list of T cell receptor beta chains from one sample in a study of shared clonotypes between healthy human individuals. TCRdb's copy holds only in-frame clones and misses some; the assay was immunoSEQ multiplex PCR. Found here are over a million clones, roughly 70% of them singletons; the top ten hold roughly 1.5%. The sample consisted of memory CD4+ T cells sorted from blood. These receptors were taken from a man between 18 and 35 years old in good health. CDR3s include the opening cysteine and the closing phenylalanine or tryptophan. The D gene is left open where the match is weak. For some rows the clone size is stated as once, few or many, or as a class when expanded; others skip it.

J | V | D | size | DNA | CDR3
TRBJ2-5 | TRBV4-1 | TRBD2 | few | TGCGCCAGCAGCCAAACGACTAGCGGGGGGGCATATGTTGGGGAGACCCAGTACTTC | CASSQTTSGGAYVGETQYF
TRBJ2-3 | TRBV5-1 | . | . | TGCGCCAGCAGCTTTGGCACGACGAGCACAGATACGCAGTATTTT | CASSFGTTSTDTQYF
TRBJ2-3 | TRBV5-1 | . | . | TGCGCCAGCAGCCCGGGACGGAAGACTTTCTCAGTCACAGATACGCAGTATTTT | CASSPGRKTFSVTDTQYF
TRBJ2-1 | TRBV19 | . | . | TGTGCCAGTGGGCGGCGTACCAATGAGCAGTTCTTC | CASGRRTNEQFF
TRBJ1-1 | TRBV10-3 | TRBD1 | . | TGTGCCATCAGTTCGACAGGGCTGGGAAACACTGAAGCTTTCTTT | CAISSTGLGNTEAFF
TRBJ1-1 | TRBV6-1 | . | . | TGTGCCAGCAGCGCCCAGGGGATCACTGAAGCTTTCTTT | CASSAQGITEAFF
TRBJ2-3 | TRBV6-5 | . | . | TGTGCCAGCAGTTACTCGGCGGCTAGCACAGATACGCAGTATTTT | CASSYSAASTDTQYF
TRBJ1-4 | TRBV7-8 | . | . | TGTGCCAGCAGCCCCCTCGGTGCAACTAATGAAAAACTGTTTTTT | CASSPLGATNEKLFF
TRBJ2-7 | TRBV5-4 | TRBD1 | . | TGTGCCAGCAGCCCTAAAAGACAGGGGGCCGAACACTACGAGCAGTACTTC | CASSPKRQGAEHYEQYF
TRBJ1-1 | TRBV5-8 | . | . | TGTGCCAGCACAACACTGGACAGATTGAACACTGAAGCTTTCTTT | CASTTLDRLNTEAFF
TRBJ2-2 | TRBV18 | TRBD1 | . | TGTGCCAGCTCACCAGTCAAACAGGGGGTGTCCGGGGAGCTGTTTTTT | CASSPVKQGVSGELFF
TRBJ2-3 | TRBV4-2 | . | . | TGTGCCAGCAGCCAAGAGTTTGGGGGGGGGCCGCGGGATACGCAGTATTTT | CASSQEFGGGPRDTQYF
TRBJ2-2 | TRBV6-1 | . | . | TGTGCCAGCGAGCGGAGGCCGAACACCGGGGAGCTGTTTTTT | CASERRPNTGELFF
TRBJ2-5 | TRBV7-9 | . | . | TGTGCCAGCAGCTTACGGCAGGGCCTACGAGAGACCCAGTACTTC | CASSLRQGLRETQYF
TRBJ1-4 | TRBV4-3 | . | . | TGCGCCAGTTTCCTAATGGGAGGTGAAAAACTGTTTTTT | CASFLMGGEKLFF
TRBJ2-2 | TRBV9 | TRBD1 | . | TGTGCCAGCAGCTCTCAGAGATCGGGACAGTTCACGAACACCGGGGAGCTGTTTTTT | CASSSQRSGQFTNTGELFF
TRBJ2-6 | TRBV15 | . | . | TGTGCCACCAGCAGAGACACCGGAGGGTCTGGGGCCAACGTCCTGACTTTC | CATSRDTGGSGANVLTF